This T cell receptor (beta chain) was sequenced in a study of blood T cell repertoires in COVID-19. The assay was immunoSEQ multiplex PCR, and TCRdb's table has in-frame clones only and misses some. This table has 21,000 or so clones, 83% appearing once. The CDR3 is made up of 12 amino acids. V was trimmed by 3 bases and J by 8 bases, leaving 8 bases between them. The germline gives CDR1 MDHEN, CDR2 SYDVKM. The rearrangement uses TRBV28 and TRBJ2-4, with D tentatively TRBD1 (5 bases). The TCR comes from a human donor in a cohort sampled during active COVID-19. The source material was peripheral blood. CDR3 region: CASSFKGYIQYF. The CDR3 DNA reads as TGTGCCAGCAGTTTTAAGGGGTACATTCAGTACTTC.